The rows below give T cell receptor beta chains drawn from one sample of a study of OX40 agonist ivuxolimab in advanced cancers. TCRdb's copy holds only in-frame clones and misses some; the assay was immunoSEQ multiplex PCR. Of 55,000 to 75,000 clones in the sample, about nine tenths are singletons; the top ten hold about 2%. The source was CD4+ or CD8+ T cells sorted from blood, collected in a trial of the OX40 agonist ivuxolimab. All receptors come from an adult with an advanced solid tumor such as melanoma, head and neck, liver or kidney cancer. CDR3s include the opening cysteine and the closing phenylalanine or tryptophan. A D gene is named only where the DNA matches it firmly. Clone size is given for some rows only: seen once, a few or many times, or a class if the clone is expanded.

D	V	J	size	CDR3	DNA
-	TRBV28	TRBJ2-4	-	CASISPERNIQYF	TGTGCCAGCATTTCCCCCGAGAGGAACATTCAGTACTTC
-	TRBV28	TRBJ1-1	-	CASSLGRTEAFF	TGTGCCAGCAGTTTAGGACGGACTGAAGCTTTCTTT
-	TRBV18	TRBJ1-1	-	CASSPNGGPAEAFF	TGTGCCAGCTCACCAAACGGGGGACCAGCCGAGGCTTTCTTT
-	TRBV19	TRBJ1-2	-	CASSIGPPAANYGYTF	TGTGCCAGTAGTATAGGACCTCCGGCAGCTAACTATGGCTACACCTTC
-	TRBV5-6	TRBJ2-3	-	CASSLGSGTDTQYF	TGTGCCAGCAGCTTGGGGAGCGGGACAGATACGCAGTATTTT
-	TRBV19	TRBJ1-4	-	CASSPRPGGNANEKLFF	TGTGCCAGTAGTCCACGGCCCGGGGGCAACGCTAATGAAAAACTGTTTTTT
TRBD1	TRBV7-2	TRBJ2-7	once	CASSFRTGTYEQYF	TGTGCCAGCAGCTTCAGGACAGGCACCTACGAGCAGTACTTC
-	TRBV10-3	TRBJ2-1	-	CAISGRQQSSYNGQFF	TGTGCCATCAGCGGCAGACAGCAAAGCTCCTACAATGGGCAGTTCTTC
TRBD2	TRBV5-1	TRBJ2-1	-	CASRLAGGAYNEQFF	TGCGCCAGCAGGTTAGCGGGGGGAGCGTACAATGAGCAGTTCTTC
TRBD1	TRBV18	TRBJ1-2	few	CASSPGTVTNYGYTF	TGTGCCAGCTCACCAGGGACAGTCACCAACTATGGCTACACCTTC
-	TRBV7-2	TRBJ2-2	-	CASSLPLDPREFGELFF	TGTGCCAGCAGCTTGCCCCTGGACCCCCGGGAGTTCGGGGAGCTGTTTTTT
-	TRBV5-4	TRBJ1-4	-	CASSWSVGQGEKLFF	TGTGCCAGCAGCTGGTCCGTGGGGCAAGGAGAAAAACTGTTTTTT
-	TRBV5-1	TRBJ1-6	-	CASSLLGRTNSPLHF	TGCGCCAGCAGCTTGCTAGGACGGACCAATTCACCCCTCCACTTT
-	TRBV9	TRBJ2-7	-	CASSARDGSYEQYF	TGTGCCAGCAGCGCAAGGGACGGCTCCTACGAGCAGTACTTC
-	TRBV28	TRBJ1-5	-	CASRTPTANQPQHF	TGTGCCAGCCGAACCCCGACAGCCAATCAGCCCCAGCATTTT
TRBD2	TRBV18	TRBJ2-1	-	CASFYLAGSYNEQFF	TGTGCCAGCTTTTACTTAGCGGGCTCCTACAATGAGCAGTTCTTC
-	TRBV15	TRBJ1-5	-	CATSSVRGEPQHF	TGTGCCACCAGCTCTGTAAGGGGGGAGCCCCAGCATTTT
-	TRBV7-6	TRBJ1-1	-	CASSLVRNTEAFF	TGTGCCAGCAGCTTAGTGCGGAACACTGAAGCTTTCTTT
TRBD1	TRBV6-1	TRBJ2-7	-	CASMRTGSSYEQYF	TGTGCCAGCATGAGGACAGGGAGCTCCTACGAGCAGTACTTC
-	TRBV18	TRBJ2-1	-	CASSTSLEGGQFF	TGTGCCAGCTCAACTAGTCTGGAGGGTGGGCAGTTCTTC
-	TRBV7-2	TRBJ2-2	-	CASSPDRGELFF	TGTGCCAGCAGCCCCGACAGGGGGGAGCTGTTTTTT
-	TRBV9	TRBJ2-5	once	CASSVESETQYF	TGTGCCAGCAGCGTAGAAAGTGAGACCCAGTACTTC
-	TRBV21-1	TRBJ1-5	-	CASSKYSRGLNLNQPQHF	TGTGCCAGCAGCAAATATTCGCGGGGTCTAAACCTAAATCAGCCCCAGCATTTT
TRBD1	TRBV29-1	TRBJ1-2	-	CSASVGQGYGYTF	TGCAGCGCGAGCGTGGGACAGGGCTATGGCTACACCTTC
-	TRBV29-1	TRBJ2-3	-	CSVVTGSHRTDTQYF	TGCAGCGTTGTGACGGGCAGTCACCGTACGGATACGCAGTATTTT
-	TRBV7-9	TRBJ1-1	-	CASSLDVATEAFF	TGTGCCAGCAGCTTAGATGTTGCCACTGAAGCTTTCTTT
TRBD2	TRBV2	TRBJ2-1	few	CASSAGTSDTGEQFF	TGTGCCAGCAGTGCCGGGACTAGCGACACCGGGGAGCAGTTCTTC
TRBD2	TRBV4-2	TRBJ2-7	-	CASSQDLTSGTYEQYF	TGTGCCAGCAGCCAGGATCTGACTAGCGGGACCTACGAGCAGTACTTC
TRBD2	TRBV6-1	TRBJ2-3	-	CASSENGGGGADTQYF	TGTGCCAGCAGTGAAAATGGCGGGGGGGGCGCAGATACGCAGTATTTT
TRBD2	TRBV27	TRBJ2-5	-	CASRHTAGGPETQYF	TGTGCCAGCAGGCACACCGCGGGGGGGCCGGAGACCCAGTACTTC
-	TRBV5-4	TRBJ2-7	-	CASSSRDGNSYEQYF	TGTGCCAGCAGCAGTAGGGACGGGAACTCCTACGAGCAGTACTTC
-	TRBV10-3	TRBJ1-1	once	CAIRIQGEHTEAFF	TGTGCCATCAGAATCCAGGGAGAACACACTGAAGCTTTCTTT
-	TRBV7-9	TRBJ2-6	few	CASSSPGQTSGANVLTF	TGTGCCAGCAGCTCCCCGGGACAAACCTCTGGGGCCAACGTCCTGACTTTC
-	TRBV15	TRBJ1-2	-	CTTSRDWQAHYGYIF	TGTACCACCAGCAGAGATTGGCAGGCCCACTATGGCTACATCTTC
-	TRBV6-5	TRBJ2-1	-	CASRTSTGEQFF	TGTGCCAGCAGAACGTCGACGGGTGAGCAGTTCTTC
-	TRBV28	TRBJ2-5	-	CASTQAGQAETQYF	TGTGCCAGCACCCAGGCAGGGCAAGCAGAGACCCAGTACTTC
-	TRBV2	TRBJ2-1	-	CASSEGGEQFF	TGTGCCAGCAGTGAGGGGGGTGAGCAGTTCTTC
-	TRBV6-5	TRBJ2-3	-	CASRTPVGDTQYF	TGTGCCAGCAGGACGCCGGTTGGGGATACGCAGTATTTT
-	TRBV9	TRBJ2-5	once	CASSAAGYQETQYF	TGTGCCAGCAGCGCCGCAGGGTACCAAGAGACCCAGTACTTC
-	TRBV4-1	TRBJ1-4	-	CASSQVSRNEKLFF	TGCGCCAGCAGCCAAGTCAGCCGTAATGAAAAACTGTTTTTT
TRBD2	TRBV10-1	TRBJ2-5	-	CASGLAGDWETQYF	TGCGCCAGCGGCCTAGCGGGTGACTGGGAGACCCAGTACTTC
-	TRBV18	TRBJ1-1	-	CASSRLTDNTEAFF	TGTGCCAGCTCCCGCTTGACAGATAACACTGAAGCTTTCTTT
TRBD2	TRBV5-1	TRBJ2-1	-	CASSLGTSGYNEQFF	TGCGCCAGCAGCTTGGGGACTAGCGGATACAATGAGCAGTTCTTC
-	TRBV5-5	TRBJ1-2	-	CASSLGTEALYGYTF	TGTGCCAGCAGCTTGGGGACAGAGGCCCTCTATGGCTACACCTTC
TRBD1	TRBV7-6	TRBJ2-5	-	CASSRGGQGWETQYF	TGTGCCAGCAGCCGTGGGGGACAGGGCTGGGAGACCCAGTACTTC
TRBD2	TRBV5-1	TRBJ2-5	few	CASSWGSSGGETQYF	TGCGCCAGCAGCTGGGGTTCTAGCGGGGGTGAGACCCAGTACTTC
-	TRBV28	TRBJ2-7	once	CASGTARTIQYYEQYF	TGTGCCAGCGGGACGGCGAGGACCATACAATATTACGAGCAGTACTTC
TRBD2	TRBV11-3	TRBJ2-3	once	CASSPRRLLAGGHNEYF	TGTGCCAGCAGCCCCAGAAGGCTACTAGCGGGGGGACATAATGAGTATTTT
TRBD2	TRBV11-1	TRBJ2-3	-	CASTASGGGGGGTQYF	TGTGCCAGCACCGCCAGCGGGGGCGGGGGTGGTGGTACGCAGTATTTT